The T cell receptor beta chain under discussion was sequenced for a study of read filtering for tumor transcriptome and immune sequencing. Across the study: IR-seq gave about 3.5 to 11 million TCR reads per sample; RNA-seq gave roughly 80 to 1273.

This clonotype was counted ten times or more. Sampling of bone marrow took place during active disease in every patient. The library was built from about 400 ng RNA with molecular barcoded adaptors for alpha/delta and beta/gamma chains. Via MiXCR, TCRdb re-called the reads, giving one row per CDR3 protein. The data hold some 120,000 distinct CDR3 sequences, with under 15% observed a single time. What was sequenced was a population of CD138-negative cells sorted from bone marrow. The sequence was collected from a donor at least 40 years old with multiple myeloma.

The CDR3 protein is CASGDSGRAFEQFF. The CDR3 bases are TGTGCCAGCGGGGATAGCGGGAGGGCCTTTGAGCAGTTCTTC. The chain uses TRBV7-9 and TRBJ2-1, with 11 bases matching TRBD2. Germline assignment: CDR1 SEHNR and CDR2 FQNEAQ (reference sequence). V gave up 8 bases and J gave up 9 bases; unmatched junction bases: 9. CDR3 length: 14 residues.